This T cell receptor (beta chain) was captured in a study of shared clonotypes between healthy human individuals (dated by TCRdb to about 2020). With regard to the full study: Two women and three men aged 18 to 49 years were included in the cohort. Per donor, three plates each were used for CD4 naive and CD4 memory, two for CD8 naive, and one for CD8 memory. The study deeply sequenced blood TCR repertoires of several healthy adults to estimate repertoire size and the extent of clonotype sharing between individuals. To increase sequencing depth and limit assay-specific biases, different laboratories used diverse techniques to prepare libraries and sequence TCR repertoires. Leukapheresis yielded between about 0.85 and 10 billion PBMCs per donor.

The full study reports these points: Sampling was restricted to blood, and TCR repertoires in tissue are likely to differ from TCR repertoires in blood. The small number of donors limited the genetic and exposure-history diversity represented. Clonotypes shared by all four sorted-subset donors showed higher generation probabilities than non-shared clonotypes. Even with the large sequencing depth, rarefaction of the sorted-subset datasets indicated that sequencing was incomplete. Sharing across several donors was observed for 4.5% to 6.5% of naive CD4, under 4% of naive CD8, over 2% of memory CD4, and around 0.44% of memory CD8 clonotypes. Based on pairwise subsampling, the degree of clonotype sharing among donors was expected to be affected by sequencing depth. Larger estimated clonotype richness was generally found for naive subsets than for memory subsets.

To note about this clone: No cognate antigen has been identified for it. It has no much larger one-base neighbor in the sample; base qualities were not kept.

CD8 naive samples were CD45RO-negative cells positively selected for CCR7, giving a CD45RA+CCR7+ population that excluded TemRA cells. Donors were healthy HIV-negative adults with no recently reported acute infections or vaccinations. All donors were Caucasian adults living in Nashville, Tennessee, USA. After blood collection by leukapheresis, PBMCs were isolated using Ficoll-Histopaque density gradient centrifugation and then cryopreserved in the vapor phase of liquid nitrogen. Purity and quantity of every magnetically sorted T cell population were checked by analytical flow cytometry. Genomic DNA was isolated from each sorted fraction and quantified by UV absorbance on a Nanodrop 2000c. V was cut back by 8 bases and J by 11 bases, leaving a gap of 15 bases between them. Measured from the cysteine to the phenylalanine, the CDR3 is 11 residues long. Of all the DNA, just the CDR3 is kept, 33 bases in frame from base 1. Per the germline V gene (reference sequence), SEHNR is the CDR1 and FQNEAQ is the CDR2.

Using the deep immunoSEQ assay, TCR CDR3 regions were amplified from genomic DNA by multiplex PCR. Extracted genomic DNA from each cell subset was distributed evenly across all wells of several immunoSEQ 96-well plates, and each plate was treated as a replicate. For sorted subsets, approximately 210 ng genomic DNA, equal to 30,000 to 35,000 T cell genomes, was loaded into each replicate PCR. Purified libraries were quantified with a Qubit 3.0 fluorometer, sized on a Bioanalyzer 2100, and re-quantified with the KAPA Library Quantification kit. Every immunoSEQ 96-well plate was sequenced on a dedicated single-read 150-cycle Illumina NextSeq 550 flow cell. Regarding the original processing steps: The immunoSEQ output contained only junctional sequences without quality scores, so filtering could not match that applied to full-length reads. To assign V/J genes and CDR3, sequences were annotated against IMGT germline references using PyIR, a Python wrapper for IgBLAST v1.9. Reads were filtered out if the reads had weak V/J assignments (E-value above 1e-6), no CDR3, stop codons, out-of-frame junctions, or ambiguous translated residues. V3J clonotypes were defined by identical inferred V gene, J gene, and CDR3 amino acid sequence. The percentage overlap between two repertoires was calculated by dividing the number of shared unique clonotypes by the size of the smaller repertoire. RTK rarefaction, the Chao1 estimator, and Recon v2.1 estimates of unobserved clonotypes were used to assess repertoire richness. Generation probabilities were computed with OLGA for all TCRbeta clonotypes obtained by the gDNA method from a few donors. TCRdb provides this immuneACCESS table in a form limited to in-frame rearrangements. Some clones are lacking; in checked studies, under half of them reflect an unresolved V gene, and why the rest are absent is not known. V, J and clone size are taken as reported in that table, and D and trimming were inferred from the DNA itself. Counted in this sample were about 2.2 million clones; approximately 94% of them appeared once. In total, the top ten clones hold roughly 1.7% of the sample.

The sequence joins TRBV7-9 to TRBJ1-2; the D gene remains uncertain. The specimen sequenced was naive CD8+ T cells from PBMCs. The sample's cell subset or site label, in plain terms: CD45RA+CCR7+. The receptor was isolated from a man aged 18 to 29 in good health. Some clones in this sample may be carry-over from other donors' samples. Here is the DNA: TGTGCCAGCCACTCAAAGATGGGGTACACCTTC. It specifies CASHSKMGYTF.